This T cell receptor beta chain was recorded in a study of OX40 agonist ivuxolimab in advanced cancers. About the research overall: Patients received the agonistic anti-OX40 (CD134) antibody ivuxolimab. Aged roughly 23 to 90 with a mean of approximately 57 years, they were approximately 80% male.

The CDR3 extends over 15 amino acids. Germline V gene data show CDR1 as SGHRS and CDR2 as YFSETQ. V lost 3 bases, J lost 4 bases, and 5 bases stayed unmatched. Some clones are missing from TCRdb's copy, which holds only in-frame ones; the method was immunoSEQ multiplex PCR. This sample has tens of thousands of clones, with around 73% found just once. The J gene is TRBJ1-5, the V gene TRBV5-1, with TRBD1 matching 9 bases. This clonotype was obtained from an adult with an advanced solid tumor such as melanoma, head and neck, liver or kidney cancer. The input for sequencing was CD4+ or CD8+ T cells sorted from blood, taken in a trial of the OX40 agonist ivuxolimab. The CDR3 here is CASSSTGGPNQPQHF. Here the CDR3 DNA reads TGCGCCAGCAGCTCTACAGGGGGCCCGAATCAGCCCCAGCATTTT.